This T cell receptor (beta chain) was sequenced for a study of cytomegalovirus exposure and HLA in healthy donors. Study findings and constraints: In a later analysis, parvovirus B19, influenza, CMV and Epstein-Barr virus appeared linked to several top co-occurrence clusters.

The junction had 13 bases not matched to a gene; V was cut back by 0 bases and J by 5 bases. The CDR3 spans 19 residues. The germline gives CDR1 SGHRS, CDR2 YFSETQ. As concerns this clone: Its antigen is undetermined.

PCR used 60 Vbeta primers and 13 Jbeta primers. Method: immunoSEQ multiplex PCR; TCRdb's copy keeps in-frame clones and lacks some. This table has some 220,000 clones, about 88% appearing once. Material for sequencing was PBMCs. The source is a girl aged 2 to 10 in good health and CMV-seronegative. The chain recombines TRBV5-1 with TRBJ2-1, with TRBD2 matching 11 bases. The CDR3 is CASSLVSGRAGGQHNEQFF. DNA of the CDR3: TGCGCCAGCAGCTTGGTTAGCGGGAGGGCCGGGGGTCAACACAATGAGCAGTTCTTC.